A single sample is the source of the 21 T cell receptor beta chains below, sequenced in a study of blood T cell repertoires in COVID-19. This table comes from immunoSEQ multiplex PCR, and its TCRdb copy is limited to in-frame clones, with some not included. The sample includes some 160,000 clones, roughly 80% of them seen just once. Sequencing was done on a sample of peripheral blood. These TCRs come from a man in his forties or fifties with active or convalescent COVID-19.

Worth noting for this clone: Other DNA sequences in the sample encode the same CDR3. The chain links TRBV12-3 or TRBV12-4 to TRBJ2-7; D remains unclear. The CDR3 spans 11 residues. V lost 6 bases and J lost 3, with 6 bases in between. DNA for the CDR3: TGTGCCAGCAGCTACAGCTACGAGCAGTACTTC. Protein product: CASSYSYEQYF.

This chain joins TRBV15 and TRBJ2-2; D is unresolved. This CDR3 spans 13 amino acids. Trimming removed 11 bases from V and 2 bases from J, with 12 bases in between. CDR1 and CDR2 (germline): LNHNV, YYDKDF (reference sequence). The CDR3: CAVQIVNTGELFF. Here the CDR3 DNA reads TGTGCCGTACAAATCGTCAACACCGGGGAGCTGTTTTTT.

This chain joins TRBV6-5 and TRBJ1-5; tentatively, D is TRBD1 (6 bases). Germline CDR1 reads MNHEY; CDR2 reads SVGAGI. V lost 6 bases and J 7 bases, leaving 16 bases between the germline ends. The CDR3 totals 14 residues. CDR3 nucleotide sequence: TGTGCCAGCAGCAGGAAACAGGGAAACCAGCCCCAGCATTTT. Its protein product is CASSRKQGNQPQHF.

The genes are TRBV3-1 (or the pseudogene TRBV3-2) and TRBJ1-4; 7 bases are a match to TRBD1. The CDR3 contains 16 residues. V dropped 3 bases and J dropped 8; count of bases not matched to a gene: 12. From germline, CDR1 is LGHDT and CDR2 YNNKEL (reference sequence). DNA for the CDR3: TGTGCCAGCAGCCAGATCAGGGGGGATGGAAAAGAAAAACTGTTTTTT. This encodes CASSQIRGDGKEKLFF.

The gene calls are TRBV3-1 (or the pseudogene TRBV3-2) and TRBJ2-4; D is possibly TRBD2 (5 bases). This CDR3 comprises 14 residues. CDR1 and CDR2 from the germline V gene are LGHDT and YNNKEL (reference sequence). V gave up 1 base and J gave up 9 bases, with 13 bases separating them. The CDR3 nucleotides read TGTGCCAGCAGCCAAGGCAGCCATGGGAGCATTCAGTACTTC. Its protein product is CASSQGSHGSIQYF.

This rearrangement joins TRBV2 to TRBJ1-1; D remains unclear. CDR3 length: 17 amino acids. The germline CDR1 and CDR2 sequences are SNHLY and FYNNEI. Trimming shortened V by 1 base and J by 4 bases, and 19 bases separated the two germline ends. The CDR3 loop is CASSEGHSQFEGTEAFF. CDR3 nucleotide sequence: TGTGCCAGCAGTGAAGGCCACAGCCAGTTCGAGGGCACTGAAGCTTTCTTT.

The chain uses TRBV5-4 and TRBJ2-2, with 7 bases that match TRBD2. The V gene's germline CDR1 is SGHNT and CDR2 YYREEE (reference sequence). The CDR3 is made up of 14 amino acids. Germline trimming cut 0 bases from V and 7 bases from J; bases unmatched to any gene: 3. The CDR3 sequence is CASSLEGRGGELFF. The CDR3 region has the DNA TGTGCCAGCAGCTTGGAGGGGAGGGGCGGGGAGCTGTTTTTT. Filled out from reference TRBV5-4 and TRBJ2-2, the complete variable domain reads ETGVTQSPTHLIKTRGQQVTLRCSSQSGHNTVSWYQQALGQGPQFIFQYYREEENGRGNFPPRFSGLQFPNYSSELNVNALELDDSALYLCASSLEGRGGELFFGEGSRLTVL.

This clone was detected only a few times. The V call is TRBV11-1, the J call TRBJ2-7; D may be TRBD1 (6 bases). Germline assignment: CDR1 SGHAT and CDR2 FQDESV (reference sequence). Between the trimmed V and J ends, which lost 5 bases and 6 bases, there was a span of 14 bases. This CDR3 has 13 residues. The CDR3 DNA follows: TGTGCCAGCAGCCCTCGGACAGACGGCGAGCAGTACTTC. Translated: CASSPRTDGEQYF.

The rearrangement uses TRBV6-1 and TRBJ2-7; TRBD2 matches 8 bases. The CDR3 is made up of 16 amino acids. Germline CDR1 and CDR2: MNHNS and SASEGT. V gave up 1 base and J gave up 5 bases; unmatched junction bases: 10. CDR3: CASSEVSGRAFDEQYF. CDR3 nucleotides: TGTGCCAGCAGTGAAGTGTCCGGGAGGGCCTTTGACGAGCAGTACTTC.

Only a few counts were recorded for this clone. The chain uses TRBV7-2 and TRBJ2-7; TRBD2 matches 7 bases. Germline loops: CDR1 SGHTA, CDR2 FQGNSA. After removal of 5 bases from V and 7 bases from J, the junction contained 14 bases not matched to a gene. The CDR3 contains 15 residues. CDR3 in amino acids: CASSMGLSGTGEQYF. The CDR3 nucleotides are TGTGCCAGCAGCATGGGACTAAGCGGGACGGGGGAGCAGTACTTC.

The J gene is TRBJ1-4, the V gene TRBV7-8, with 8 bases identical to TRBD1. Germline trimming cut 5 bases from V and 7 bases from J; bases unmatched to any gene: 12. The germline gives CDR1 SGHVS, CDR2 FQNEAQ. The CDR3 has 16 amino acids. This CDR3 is CASSVEDRVLTEKLFF. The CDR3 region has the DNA TGTGCCAGCAGCGTAGAGGACAGGGTCTTGACTGAAAAACTGTTTTTT. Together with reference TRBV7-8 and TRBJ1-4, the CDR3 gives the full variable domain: GAGVSQSPRYKVAKRGQDVALRCDPISGHVSLFWYQQALGQGPEFLTYFQNEAQLDKSGLPSDRFFAERPEGSVSTLKIQRTQQEDSAVYLCASSVEDRVLTEKLFFGSGTQLSVL.

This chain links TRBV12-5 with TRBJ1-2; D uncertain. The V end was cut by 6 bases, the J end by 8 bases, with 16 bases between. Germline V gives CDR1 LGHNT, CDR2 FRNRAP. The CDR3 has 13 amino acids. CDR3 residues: CASGSSSYRGYTF. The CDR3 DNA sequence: TGTGCTAGTGGATCGTCGTCGTACCGGGGCTACACCTTC.

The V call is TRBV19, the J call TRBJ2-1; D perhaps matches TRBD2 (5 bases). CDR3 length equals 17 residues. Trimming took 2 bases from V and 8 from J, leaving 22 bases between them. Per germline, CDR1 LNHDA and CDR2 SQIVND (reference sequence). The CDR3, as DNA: TGTGCCAGTAGTATAAGCCTTGGTTACGAGGGTTTGCATGAGCAGTTCTTC. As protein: CASSISLGYEGLHEQFF. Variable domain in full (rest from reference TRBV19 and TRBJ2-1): DGGITQSPKYLFRKEGQNVTLSCEQNLNHDAMYWYRQDPGQGLRLIYYSQIVNDFQKGDIAEGYSVSREKKESFPLTVTSAQKNPTAFYLCASSISLGYEGLHEQFFGPGTRLTVL.

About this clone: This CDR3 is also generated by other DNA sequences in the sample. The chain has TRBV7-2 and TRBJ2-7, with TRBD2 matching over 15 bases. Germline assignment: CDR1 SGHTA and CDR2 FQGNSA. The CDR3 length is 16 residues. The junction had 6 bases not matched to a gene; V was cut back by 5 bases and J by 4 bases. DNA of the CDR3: TGTGCCAGCAGCCCGGGACTAGCGGGAGGAGGTTACGAGCAGTACTTC. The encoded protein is CASSPGLAGGGYEQYF.

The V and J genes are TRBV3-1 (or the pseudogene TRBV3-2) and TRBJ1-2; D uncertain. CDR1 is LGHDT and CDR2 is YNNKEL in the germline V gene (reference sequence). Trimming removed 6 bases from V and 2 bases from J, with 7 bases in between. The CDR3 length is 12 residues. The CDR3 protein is CASSEQNYGYTF. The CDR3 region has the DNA TGTGCCAGCAGTGAACAGAACTATGGCTACACCTTC.

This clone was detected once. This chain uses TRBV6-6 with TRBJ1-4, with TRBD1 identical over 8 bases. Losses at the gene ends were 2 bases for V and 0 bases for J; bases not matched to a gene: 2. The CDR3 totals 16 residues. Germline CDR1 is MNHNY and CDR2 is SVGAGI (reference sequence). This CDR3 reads CASSYRDRPTNEKLFF. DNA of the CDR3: TGTGCCAGCAGTTACCGGGACAGGCCAACTAATGAAAAACTGTTTTTT.

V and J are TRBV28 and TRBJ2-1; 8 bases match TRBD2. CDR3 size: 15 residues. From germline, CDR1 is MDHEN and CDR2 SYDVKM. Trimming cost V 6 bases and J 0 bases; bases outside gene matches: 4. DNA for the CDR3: TGTGCCAGCAGCTACGCGGGGGGCTCCTACAATGAGCAGTTCTTC. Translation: CASSYAGGSYNEQFF.

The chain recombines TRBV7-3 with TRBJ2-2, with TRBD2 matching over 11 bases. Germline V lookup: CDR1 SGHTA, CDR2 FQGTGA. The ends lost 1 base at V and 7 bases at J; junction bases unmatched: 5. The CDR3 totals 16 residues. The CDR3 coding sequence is TGTGCCAGCAGCTTAAAACTAGCGGGAGCTTTCGGGGAGCTGTTTTTT. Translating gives CASSLKLAGAFGELFF.

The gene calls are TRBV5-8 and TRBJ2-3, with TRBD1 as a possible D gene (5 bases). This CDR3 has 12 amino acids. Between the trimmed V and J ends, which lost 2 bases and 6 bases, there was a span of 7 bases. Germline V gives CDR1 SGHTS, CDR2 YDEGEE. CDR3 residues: CASSFGADTQYF. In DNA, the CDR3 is TGTGCCAGCAGCTTTGGGGCGGATACGCAGTATTTT.

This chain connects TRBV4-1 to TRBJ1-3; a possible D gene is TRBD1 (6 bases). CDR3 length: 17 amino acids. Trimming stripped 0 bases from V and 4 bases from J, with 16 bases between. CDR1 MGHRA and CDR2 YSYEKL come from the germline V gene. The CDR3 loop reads CASSQEGPPGDGNTIYF. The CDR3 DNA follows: TGCGCCAGCAGCCAAGAGGGCCCCCCAGGGGACGGAAACACCATATATTTT.

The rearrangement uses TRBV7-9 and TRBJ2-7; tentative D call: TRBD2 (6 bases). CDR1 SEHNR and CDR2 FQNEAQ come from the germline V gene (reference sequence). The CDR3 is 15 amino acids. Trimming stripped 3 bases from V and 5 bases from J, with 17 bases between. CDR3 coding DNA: TGTGCCAGCAGCTTCGGGAGCCCAAGGTTGGACGAGCAGTACTTC. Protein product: CASSFGSPRLDEQYF.